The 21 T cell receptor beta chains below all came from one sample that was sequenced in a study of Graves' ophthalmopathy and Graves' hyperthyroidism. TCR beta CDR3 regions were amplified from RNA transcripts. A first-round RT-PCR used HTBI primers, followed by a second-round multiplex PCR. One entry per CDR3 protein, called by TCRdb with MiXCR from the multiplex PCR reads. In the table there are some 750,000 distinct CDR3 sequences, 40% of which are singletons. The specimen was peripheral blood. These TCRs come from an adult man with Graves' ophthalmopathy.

The CDR3 protein is CASSESGTGNVWAQPQHF. CDR3 in DNA: TGTGCCAGCAGTGAATCGGGGACAGGGAACGTCTGGGCTCAGCCCCAGCATTTT. V gene TRBV25-1 combines with J gene TRBJ1-5; 9 bases are shared with TRBD1. CDR3 length: 18 amino acids. J lost 6 bases, V lost 1 base, and 13 bases had no gene match. Germline-derived CDR1 and CDR2 are MGHDK and SYGVNS.

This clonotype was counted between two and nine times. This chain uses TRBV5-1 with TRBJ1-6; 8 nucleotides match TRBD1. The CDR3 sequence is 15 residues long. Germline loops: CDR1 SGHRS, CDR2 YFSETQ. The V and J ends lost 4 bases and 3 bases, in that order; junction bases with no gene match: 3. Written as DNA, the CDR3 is TGCGCCAGCAGCGTGACAGGGGACTATAATTCACCCCTCCACTTT. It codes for CASSVTGDYNSPLHF.

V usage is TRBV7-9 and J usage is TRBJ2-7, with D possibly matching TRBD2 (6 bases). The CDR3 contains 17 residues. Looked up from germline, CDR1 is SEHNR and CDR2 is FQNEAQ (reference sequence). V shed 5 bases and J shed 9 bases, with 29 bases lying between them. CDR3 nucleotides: TGTGCCAGCAGCAATAGCCGTCGGCTTACGGAGGGATGGGGGCAGTACTTC. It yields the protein CASSNSRRLTEGWGQYF.

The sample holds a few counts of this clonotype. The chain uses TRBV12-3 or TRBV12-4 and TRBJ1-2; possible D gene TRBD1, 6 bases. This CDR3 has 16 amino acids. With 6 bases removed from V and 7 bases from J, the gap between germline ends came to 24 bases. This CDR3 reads CASSTKTGQGHVGYTF. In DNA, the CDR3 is TGTGCCAGCAGCACCAAAACCGGGCAGGGGCATGTTGGCTACACCTTC.

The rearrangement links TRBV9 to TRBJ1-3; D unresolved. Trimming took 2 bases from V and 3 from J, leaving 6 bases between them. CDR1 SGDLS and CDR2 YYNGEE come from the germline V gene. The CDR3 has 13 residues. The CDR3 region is CASSVMLGNTIYF. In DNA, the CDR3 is TGTGCCAGCAGCGTCATGCTTGGAAACACCATATATTTT.

The CDR3 bases are TGTGCCAGCAGCGTAACCAGCTCCTACGAGCAGTACTTC. It is translated as CASSVTSSYEQYF. The chain recombines TRBV9 with TRBJ2-7; D is unresolved. The CDR3 is 13 residues long. The V end was cut by 1 base, the J end by 0 bases, with 5 bases between. The germline V gene has CDR1 SGDLS and CDR2 YYNGEE.

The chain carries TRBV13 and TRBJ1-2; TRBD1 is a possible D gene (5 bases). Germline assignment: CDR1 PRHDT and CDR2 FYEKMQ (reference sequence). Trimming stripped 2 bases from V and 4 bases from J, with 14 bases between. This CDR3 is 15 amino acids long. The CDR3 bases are TGTGCCAGCAGCTTATTGGGGGAAGGCGGCTATGGCTACACCTTC. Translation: CASSLLGEGGYGYTF.

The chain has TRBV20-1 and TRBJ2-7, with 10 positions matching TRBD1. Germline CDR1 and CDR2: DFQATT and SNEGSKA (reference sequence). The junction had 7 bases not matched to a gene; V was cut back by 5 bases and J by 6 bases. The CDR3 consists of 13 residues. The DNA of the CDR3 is TGCAGTGCTCGCCGGGACAGGGGTCGCGAGCAGTACTTC. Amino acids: CSARRDRGREQYF.

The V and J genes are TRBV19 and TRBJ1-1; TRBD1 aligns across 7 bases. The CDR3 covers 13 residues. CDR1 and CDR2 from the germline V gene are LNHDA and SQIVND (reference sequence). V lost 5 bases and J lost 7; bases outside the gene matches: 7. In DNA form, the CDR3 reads TGTGCCAGTAGTTACAGGGGCGGCGGTGAAGCTTTCTTT. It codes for CASSYRGGGEAFF.

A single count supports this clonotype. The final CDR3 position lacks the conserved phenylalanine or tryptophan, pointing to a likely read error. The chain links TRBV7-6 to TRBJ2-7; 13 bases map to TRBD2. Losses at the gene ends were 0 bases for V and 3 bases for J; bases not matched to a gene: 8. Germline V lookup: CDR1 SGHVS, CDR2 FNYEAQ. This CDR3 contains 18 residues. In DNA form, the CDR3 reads TGTGCCAGCAGCTTAGCGCCGGGGACTAGCGGGAAGGGCTACGAGCAGTACTCC. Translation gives CASSLAPGTSGKGYEQYS.

CDR3 protein: CSAIPLAGAETQYF. CDR3 DNA: TGCAGTGCCATTCCCTTAGCGGGGGCAGAGACCCAGTACTTC. The rearrangement links TRBV20-1 to TRBJ2-5; 9 bases agree with TRBD2. Germline assignment: CDR1 DFQATT and CDR2 SNEGSKA (reference sequence). This CDR3 is 14 amino acids long. Trimming cost V 6 bases and J 4 bases; bases outside gene matches: 9.

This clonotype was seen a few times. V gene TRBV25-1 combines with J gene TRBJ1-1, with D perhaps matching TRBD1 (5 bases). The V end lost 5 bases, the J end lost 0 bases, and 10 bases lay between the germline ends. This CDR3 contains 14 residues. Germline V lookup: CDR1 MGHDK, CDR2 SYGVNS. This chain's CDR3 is CASSLHRLNTEAFF. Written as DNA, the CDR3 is TGTGCCAGCAGTTTACACAGGTTGAACACTGAAGCTTTCTTT.

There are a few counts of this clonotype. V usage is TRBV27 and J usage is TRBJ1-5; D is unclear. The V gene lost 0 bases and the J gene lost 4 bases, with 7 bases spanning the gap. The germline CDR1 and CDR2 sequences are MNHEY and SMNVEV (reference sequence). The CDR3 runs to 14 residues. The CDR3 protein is CASSLSRHNQPQHF. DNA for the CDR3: TGTGCCAGCAGTTTATCGAGACATAATCAGCCCCAGCATTTT.

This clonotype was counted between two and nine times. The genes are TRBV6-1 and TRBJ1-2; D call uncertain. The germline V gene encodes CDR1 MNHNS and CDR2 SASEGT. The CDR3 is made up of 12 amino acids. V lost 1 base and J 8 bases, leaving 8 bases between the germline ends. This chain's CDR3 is CASSEGGSGYTF. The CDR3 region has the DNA TGTGCCAGCAGTGAAGGTGGATCCGGCTACACCTTC.

CDR3 nucleotide sequence: TGTGCCAGCAGTTTCGGGGGACAGAAGATAGAGACCCAGCATTTT. Amino acids: CASSFGGQKIETQHF. This sequence joins TRBV12-3 or TRBV12-4 and TRBJ1-5; 7 bases agree with TRBD1. V lost 3 bases and J lost 11; bases outside the gene matches: 13. The CDR3 covers 15 residues.

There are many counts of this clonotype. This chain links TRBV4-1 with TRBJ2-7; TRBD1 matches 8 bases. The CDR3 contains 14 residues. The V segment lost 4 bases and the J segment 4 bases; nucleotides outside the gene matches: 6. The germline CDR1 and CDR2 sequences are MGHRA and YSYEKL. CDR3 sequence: CASSPRTGQYEQYF. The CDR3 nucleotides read TGCGCCAGCAGCCCTCGGACAGGGCAATACGAGCAGTACTTC.

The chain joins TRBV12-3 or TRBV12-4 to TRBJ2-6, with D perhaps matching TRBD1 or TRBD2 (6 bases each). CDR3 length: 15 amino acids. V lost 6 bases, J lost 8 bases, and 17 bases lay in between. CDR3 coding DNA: TGTGCCAGCAGCTCAAACAATCGGGGGCCCAACGTCCTGACTTTC. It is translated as CASSSNNRGPNVLTF.

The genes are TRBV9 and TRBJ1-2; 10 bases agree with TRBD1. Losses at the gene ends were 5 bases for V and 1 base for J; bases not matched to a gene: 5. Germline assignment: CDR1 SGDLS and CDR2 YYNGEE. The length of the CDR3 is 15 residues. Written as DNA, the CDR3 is TGTGCCAGCAGTACGGGACAGGGGTATAACTATGGCTACACCTTC. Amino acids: CASSTGQGYNYGYTF.

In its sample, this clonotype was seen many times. The CDR3 loop reads CSVLTSYEQYF. The DNA of the CDR3 is TGCAGCGTTCTCACTTCCTACGAGCAGTACTTC. The chain combines TRBV29-1 with TRBJ2-7, with no clear D. The CDR3 runs to 11 residues. Trimming cost V 5 bases and J 1 base, with 6 bases left between them. The V gene's germline CDR1 is SQVTM and CDR2 ANQGSEA.

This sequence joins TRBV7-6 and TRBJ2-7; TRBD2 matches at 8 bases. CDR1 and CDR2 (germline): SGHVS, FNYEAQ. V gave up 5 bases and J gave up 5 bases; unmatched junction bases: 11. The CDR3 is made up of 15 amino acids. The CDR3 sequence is CASSPGAGGGHEQYF. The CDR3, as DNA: TGTGCCAGCAGCCCTGGGGCGGGCGGGGGGCACGAGCAGTACTTC.

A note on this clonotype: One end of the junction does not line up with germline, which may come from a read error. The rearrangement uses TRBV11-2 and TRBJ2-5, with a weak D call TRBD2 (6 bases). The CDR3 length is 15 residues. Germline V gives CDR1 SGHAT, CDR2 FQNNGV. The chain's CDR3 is CASSQAWEVSETQCF. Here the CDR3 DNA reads TGTGCCAGCAGCCAAGCTTGGGAGGTTTCGGAGACCCAGTGCTTC.